The 21 T cell receptor beta chains below come from one sample, sequenced in a study of post-analysis software for immune sequencing data. Study results and caveats: Controls had lower frequencies than patients of about 5 TRBV segments, which included TRBV5-6, TRBV5-1 and TRBV20-1.

TCR beta cDNA libraries included unique molecular identifiers. TCRdb processed the PCR reads anew with MiXCR; each CDR3 protein has one entry. The table records roughly 430,000 distinct CDR3 sequences, 30% to 40% of them present only once. Their antigen targets remain unknown. Sequenced input: blood. These receptors originate from a girl aged 2-15 years with multiple sclerosis.

V is TRBV28 and J is TRBJ2-7; D gene ambiguous. The V end was cut by 2 bases, the J end by 2 bases, with 10 bases between. CDR3 size: 14 residues. In germline, CDR1 is MDHEN, CDR2 SYDVKM. The CDR3 sequence is CASSLDAGPYEQYF. CDR3 nucleotides: TGTGCCAGCAGTTTAGACGCTGGACCCTACGAGCAGTACTTC.

This clonotype occurred a few times. V usage is TRBV15 and J usage is TRBJ2-1; D is unresolved. Germline CDR1 LNHNV, CDR2 YYDKDF (reference sequence). The CDR3 has 16 amino acids. Trimming took 1 base from V and 0 from J, leaving 10 bases between them. Here the CDR3 reads CATSRGNAFSYNEQFF. The DNA of the CDR3 is TGTGCCACCAGCAGAGGAAACGCCTTCTCCTACAATGAGCAGTTCTTC.

There are a few counts of this clonotype. The chain combines TRBV7-2 with TRBJ2-3, with 7 nucleotides matching TRBD1. CDR3 size: 18 residues. V was pared by 4 bases and J by 6 bases, with 19 bases of the junction left unmatched. Germline V CDR1 and CDR2: SGHTA, FQGNSA. CDR3 sequence: CASSSKTTGSPTVDTQYF. Here the CDR3 DNA reads TGTGCCAGCAGCTCGAAGACGACAGGGTCGCCCACGGTTGATACGCAGTATTTT. The variable domain in full, completed from reference TRBV7-2 and TRBJ2-3, reads GAGVSQSPSNKVTEKGKDVELRCDPISGHTALYWYRQSLGQGLEFLIYFQGNSAPDKSGLPSDRFSAERTGGSVSTLTIQRTQQEDSAVYLCASSSKTTGSPTVDTQYFGPGTRLTVL.

The V gene is TRBV6-2 or TRBV6-3, the J gene TRBJ2-7, with D perhaps TRBD1 or TRBD2 (5 bases each). Germline V gives CDR1 MNHEY, CDR2 SVGEGT. The V end lost 10 bases, the J end lost 0 bases, and 10 bases lay between the germline ends. This CDR3 is built from 12 residues. The CDR3: CATRDPSYEQYF. Written as DNA, the CDR3 is TGTGCCACCAGGGACCCCTCCTACGAGCAGTACTTC.

This clonotype was recorded a few times. The genes are TRBV10-3 and TRBJ2-1, with 12 bases that match TRBD2. Germline CDR1 ENHRY, CDR2 SYGVKD. Trimming removed 4 bases from V and 6 bases from J; junction bases left unmatched: 7. The CDR3 contains 16 residues. The CDR3 DNA is TGTGCCATCAGTGCCTCCCTAGCGGGAGGGTCCAATGAGCAGTTCTTC. Translated: CAISASLAGGSNEQFF.

This chain joins TRBV14 and TRBJ2-7; 7 nucleotides agree with TRBD1. The V segment lost 2 bases and the J segment 12 bases; nucleotides outside the gene matches: 13. The CDR3 consists of 14 residues. The V gene's germline CDR1 is SGHDN and CDR2 FVKESK. CDR3 amino acids: CASSQLFPGQEPYF. The CDR3 nucleotides are TGTGCCAGCAGCCAACTTTTCCCCGGACAGGAACCGTACTTC.

This clonotype has more than one count but fewer than ten. V gene TRBV12-3 or TRBV12-4 combines with J gene TRBJ2-5; D might be TRBD2 (5 bases). The CDR3 is made up of 14 amino acids. V was cut by 3 bases and J by 0 bases, with 8 bases left in between. The CDR3 sequence is CASSFQDYQETQYF. CDR3 DNA sequence: TGTGCCAGCAGTTTCCAGGACTACCAAGAGACCCAGTACTTC.

V and J are TRBV10-3 and TRBJ2-3, with 10 bases aligning to TRBD2. V was clipped by 4 bases and J by 0 bases; unmatched bases: 10. Germline V gene data show CDR1 as ENHRY and CDR2 as SYGVKD. CDR3 size: 18 residues. The CDR3 loop is CAISGRGLAGVSTDTQYF. The CDR3 coding sequence is TGTGCCATCAGTGGGAGGGGCCTAGCGGGAGTCAGCACAGATACGCAGTATTTT.

About this clonotype: Germline and junction disagree at one end, which may indicate a read error. The rearrangement uses TRBV28 and TRBJ2-3; 13 bases are shared with TRBD2. This CDR3 is 16 amino acids long. CDR1 and CDR2 (germline): MDHEN, SYDVKM. This CDR3 reads CTSRFGLAGEYGSQYF. CDR3 nucleotide sequence: TGTACCAGCAGATTCGGACTAGCGGGGGAGTACGGCTCGCAGTATTTT.

The V gene is TRBV12-5, the J gene TRBJ2-1; TRBD2 aligns across 7 bases. The CDR3 loop spans 15 amino acids. Germline V gives CDR1 LGHNT, CDR2 FRNRAP. Trimming removed 4 bases from V and 4 bases from J; junction bases left unmatched: 7. The CDR3 protein is CASGSGAGEYNEQFF. In DNA, the CDR3 is TGTGCTAGTGGTTCTGGGGCGGGAGAGTACAATGAGCAGTTCTTC.

This clonotype was seen more than once but under ten times. J is TRBJ2-1 and V is TRBV10-3, with D possibly TRBD2 on 5 matching bases. Deletions cut 2 bases from V and 9 bases from J, with 8 bases between. Germline loops: CDR1 ENHRY, CDR2 SYGVKD. The CDR3 extends over 12 amino acids. CDR3 DNA: TGTGCCATCAGTGAGCGGGCGGGTGAGCAGTTCTTC. Translated, it gives CAISERAGEQFF.

V is TRBV20-1 and J is TRBJ2-5; D gene unclear. Germline CDR1 DFQATT, CDR2 SNEGSKA (reference sequence). Trimming took 0 bases from V and 9 from J, leaving 17 bases between them. The CDR3 is 14 amino acids. The CDR3 nucleotides read TGCAGTGCTAGAGACGGGCTCATTGGTTTGGCCCAGTACTTC. This encodes CSARDGLIGLAQYF.

V gene TRBV3-1 combines with J gene TRBJ1-1; TRBD1 aligns across 8 bases. The germline V gene has CDR1 LGHDT and CDR2 YNNKEL (reference sequence). This CDR3 has 17 amino acids. The V segment lost 3 bases and the J segment 2 bases; nucleotides outside the gene matches: 11. CDR3 sequence reads: CASSHRTGRIANTEAFF. CDR3 bases: TGTGCCAGCAGCCATCGGACAGGGCGGATCGCCAACACTGAAGCTTTCTTT. The complete variable domain, with remaining parts taken from reference TRBV3-1 and TRBJ1-1, reads DTAVSQTPKYLVTQMGNDKSIKCEQNLGHDTMYWYKQDSKKFLKIMFSYNNKELIINETVPNRFSPKSPDKAHLNLHINSLELGDSAVYFCASSHRTGRIANTEAFFGQGTRLTVV.

V gene TRBV28 combines with J gene TRBJ2-3; D uncertain. The CDR3 runs to 13 residues. Germline V CDR1 and CDR2: MDHEN, SYDVKM. The V and J ends lost 4 bases and 2 bases respectively, with 7 bases between them. CDR3 DNA sequence: TGTGCCAGCAGTTCAGTATTCACAGATACGCAGTATTTT. Amino acid sequence: CASSSVFTDTQYF.

The chain recombines TRBV28 with TRBJ2-1; 8 bases match TRBD1. The CDR3 is made up of 18 amino acids. Germline CDR1 reads MDHEN; CDR2 reads SYDVKM. After removal of 3 bases from V and 7 bases from J, the junction contained 17 bases not matched to a gene. The chain's CDR3 is CASSFHARGRGRRNEQFF. The CDR3 bases are TGTGCCAGCAGTTTCCATGCGAGGGGCAGGGGGCGAAGGAATGAGCAGTTCTTC.

The chain carries TRBV7-3 and TRBJ2-2; 9 bases are shared with TRBD2. Germline V gene sequence: CDR1 SGHTA, CDR2 FQGTGA. V was clipped by 4 bases and J by 1 base; unmatched bases: 4. CDR3 size: 16 residues. The CDR3 DNA is TGTGCCAGCAGCTCTCTAGCGGGGATGAACACCGGGGAGCTGTTTTTT. As protein: CASSSLAGMNTGELFF.

The rearrangement links TRBV11-2 to TRBJ2-7, with 11 nucleotides matching TRBD2. The J call is doubtful: the DNA matches TRBJ2-5 better. Per germline, CDR1 SGHAT and CDR2 FQNNGV. The CDR3 totals 16 residues. Written as DNA, the CDR3 is TGTGCCAGCAGCGGACGACTAGCGGGGTGGAAAGAGACCCAGTACTTC. Translation gives CASSGRLAGWKETQYF.

The V and J genes are TRBV5-1 and TRBJ1-1; D gene uncertain. CDR1 SGHRS and CDR2 YFSETQ come from the germline V gene. This CDR3 is 14 amino acids long. The ends were cut back, 4 bases at V and 1 base at J, with 11 bases in the middle. The CDR3 bases are TGCGCCAGCAGCCACCTGTGGGGGAACACTGAAGCTTTCTTT. This gives the protein CASSHLWGNTEAFF.

This CDR3 reads CASRIRVFHGYTF. Written as DNA, the CDR3 is TGTGCCAGCCGGATCAGGGTTTTTCACGGCTACACCTTC. The V call is TRBV6-6, the J call TRBJ1-2; maybe TRBD1 (5 bases). V was trimmed by 8 bases and J by 8 bases, leaving 18 bases between them. The CDR3 extends over 13 amino acids. Germline lookup yields CDR1 MNHNY and CDR2 SVGAGI (reference sequence).

This clonotype has only a few counts. The V and J genes are TRBV6-5 and TRBJ1-5; 7 bases are a match to TRBD1. This CDR3 spans 14 amino acids. The junction had 7 bases not matched to a gene; V was cut back by 6 bases and J by 5 bases. In germline, CDR1 is MNHEY, CDR2 SVGAGI. Here the CDR3 DNA reads TGTGCCAGCAGCTCCACAGGGGTTGATCAGCCCCAGCATTTT. Translating gives CASSSTGVDQPQHF.

This clonotype was detected ten times or more. This chain links TRBV20-1 with TRBJ2-1, with D maybe TRBD2 (5 bases). The CDR3 spans 12 residues. Trimming removed 0 bases at V and 7 bases at J, with 7 bases between. CDR1 is DFQATT and CDR2 is SNEGSKA in the germline V gene (reference sequence). The CDR3 sequence is CSARDRLNEQFF. CDR3 bases: TGCAGTGCTAGAGATCGACTAAATGAGCAGTTCTTC.